The 21 T cell receptor beta chains given below trace back to one sample, sequenced in a study of T cell repertoires in breast cancer (dated by TCRdb to 2016 to 2017). To analyze paired alpha-beta TCRs of CD8+ T cells, the study used an expanded emulsion RT-PCR method with primers covering all TCR V genes. Receptor amplification or capture employed emulsion pairing. TCRdb records Illumina MiSeq as the sequencer. Unpaired genes were suppressed by a second nested PCR with blocking oligos, after which a third nested PCR added Illumina adaptors and barcodes. Through fastp at Q25 and MiXCR, TCRdb rebuilt clones from the public reads, retaining in-frame beta chains. Identical CDR3 proteins give one entry, which carries the most common genes and DNA. The sample table lists tens of thousands of distinct CDR3 sequences, roughly 44% of them with a count of one. The ten largest make up around 59% of the sample.

The sequencing input was CD8+ T cells. The receptors stem from a pool of human donors with breast cancer or a healthy control (not recorded which).

This clonotype has ten or more counts. The V call is TRBV27, the J call TRBJ2-3, with D possibly being TRBD2 (6 bases). CDR1 MNHEY and CDR2 SMNVEV come from the germline V gene (reference sequence). The CDR3 extends over 15 amino acids. V lost 6 bases and J lost 2, with 15 bases in between. CDR3 residues: CASSRRGLATDTQYF. The CDR3 DNA reads as TGTGCCAGCAGCAGACGGGGGTTAGCCACAGATACGCAGTATTTT.

The V and J genes are TRBV12-3 or TRBV12-4 and TRBJ2-7; 8 bases are shared with TRBD1. Trimming cost V 5 bases and J 4 bases; bases outside gene matches: 7. This CDR3 spans 14 amino acids. DNA for the CDR3: TGTGCCAGCAGTCTATGGGACAGGAATTACGAGCAGTACTTC. It specifies CASSLWDRNYEQYF.

This clonotype occurred a few times. The chain carries TRBV20-1 and TRBJ2-1; D not certain. This CDR3 has 11 amino acids. V dropped 2 bases and J dropped 5 bases, with 4 bases sitting between them. CDR1 and CDR2 (germline): DFQATT, SNEGSKA (reference sequence). The CDR3 spells CSARLDNEQFF. The DNA for the CDR3 is TGCAGTGCTAGACTGGACAATGAGCAGTTCTTC.

The chain is built from TRBV19 and TRBJ2-2; the D is unclear. CDR3 length: 14 residues. CDR1 is LNHDA and CDR2 is SQIVND in the germline V gene (reference sequence). With 4 bases removed from V and 0 bases from J, the gap between germline ends came to 6 bases. The CDR3 sequence: CASSNGPNTGELFF. The CDR3 DNA reads as TGTGCCAGTAGTAACGGCCCGAACACCGGGGAGCTGTTTTTT.

This clonotype appeared a few times. The chain joins TRBV27 to TRBJ2-7, with 8 bases lining up with TRBD1. Germline CDR1 and CDR2: MNHEY and SMNVEV (reference sequence). The length of the CDR3 is 16 residues. The ends lost 5 bases at V and 2 bases at J; junction bases unmatched: 11. The CDR3 reads CASSPTARTGPYEQYF. The CDR3 DNA follows: TGTGCCAGCAGTCCTACCGCCCGGACAGGGCCCTACGAGCAGTACTTC.

The CDR3 nucleotides are TGTGCCAGTAGTATCGCCGTAGCCAAAAACATTCAGTACTTC. It specifies CASSIAVAKNIQYF. This rearrangement joins TRBV19 to TRBJ2-4, with unresolved D. Trimming stripped 3 bases from V and 0 bases from J, with 6 bases between. The CDR3 is 14 amino acids. Germline V gene data show CDR1 as LNHDA and CDR2 as SQIVND (reference sequence). The entire variable domain, with the rest obtained from reference TRBV19 and TRBJ2-4, is as follows: DGGITQSPKYLFRKEGQNVTLSCEQNLNHDAMYWYRQDPGQGLRLIYYSQIVNDFQKGDIAEGYSVSREKKESFPLTVTSAQKNPTAFYLCASSIAVAKNIQYFGAGTRLSVL.

The chain links TRBV7-2 to TRBJ2-7; possibly TRBD2 for D (6 bases). The length of the CDR3 is 17 residues. CDR1 is SGHTA and CDR2 is FQGNSA in the germline V gene. The V gene lost 3 bases and the J gene lost 3 bases, with 21 bases spanning the gap. In nucleotides, the CDR3 is TGTGCCAGCAGCTTTGGTCCTCTAGCGAGAGGGCTCTACGAGCAGTACTTC. As protein: CASSFGPLARGLYEQYF.

This clonotype was recorded at least ten times. V gene TRBV6-1 combines with J gene TRBJ1-1; tentatively, D is TRBD1 (5 bases). The length of the CDR3 is 15 residues. Germline V lookup: CDR1 MNHNS, CDR2 SASEGT. The V and J ends lost 6 bases and 6 bases respectively, with 20 bases between them. In DNA, the CDR3 is TGTGCCAGCAGGAGGGACGGGGCCGTCGGGTCTGAAGCTTTCTTT. Translation gives CASRRDGAVGSEAFF.

This clonotype was seen repeatedly, ten times or more. V usage is TRBV15 and J usage is TRBJ2-3; either TRBD1 or TRBD2 may supply D (6 bases each). V lost 1 base to trimming and J lost 3 bases, with 11 bases between them. Germline CDR1 and CDR2: LNHNV and YYDKDF (reference sequence). The CDR3 is made up of 15 amino acids. The CDR3 sequence is CATSRAGDKTDTQYF. In DNA form, the CDR3 reads TGTGCCACCAGCAGAGCGGGGGACAAGACAGATACGCAGTATTTT.

This clonotype has just a few counts. The V gene is TRBV25-1, the J gene TRBJ1-1; maybe TRBD1 (6 bases). CDR3 length equals 13 residues. V shed 5 bases and J shed 0 bases, with 7 bases lying between them. From germline, CDR1 is MGHDK and CDR2 SYGVNS. The CDR3 bases are TGTGCCAGCAGTCAGGGGATGAACACTGAAGCTTTCTTT. It codes for CASSQGMNTEAFF.

The V and J genes are TRBV7-6 and TRBJ2-7; no definite D call. Trimming took off 1 base at V and 6 bases at J, with 13 bases between the two ends. Looked up from germline, CDR1 is SGHVS and CDR2 is FNYEAQ. The CDR3 is 14 amino acids. The CDR3 sequence: CASSLVYRTIEQYF. CDR3 bases: TGTGCCAGCAGCTTAGTCTACAGAACCATCGAGCAGTACTTC.

The rearrangement joins TRBV5-4 to TRBJ2-7, with TRBD1 matching over 8 bases. Germline V gene sequence: CDR1 SGHNT, CDR2 YYREEE (reference sequence). The CDR3 has 14 amino acids. J lost 2 bases, V lost 4 bases, and 5 bases had no gene match. CDR3 coding DNA: TGTGCCAGCAGCCGGACAGGGCCAACCTACGAGCAGTACTTC. Translating it yields CASSRTGPTYEQYF.

The gene calls are TRBV7-9 and TRBJ2-1; a weak D match, TRBD1 (7 bases). Trimming shortened V by 2 bases and J by 7 bases, and 15 bases separated the two germline ends. Germline V gene data show CDR1 as SEHNR and CDR2 as FQNEAQ (reference sequence). The length of the CDR3 is 15 residues. The CDR3 bases are TGTGCCAGCAGCTTACGACAGGGAGGAACGAATGAGCAGTTCTTC. As protein: CASSLRQGGTNEQFF.

This clonotype occurred a few times. The gene calls are TRBV4-1 and TRBJ2-7; TRBD2 aligns across 9 bases. The V segment lost 0 bases and the J segment 6 bases; nucleotides outside the gene matches: 3. The CDR3 contains 14 residues. The germline V gene encodes CDR1 MGHRA and CDR2 YSYEKL. The CDR3 region has the DNA TGCGCCAGCAGCCAAGAGCAGCGGGAGGTCGAGCAGTACTTC. Amino acid sequence: CASSQEQREVEQYF.

The J gene is TRBJ2-1, the V gene TRBV29-1, with D perhaps matching TRBD1 (6 bases). The CDR3 sequence is 12 residues long. The germline V gene encodes CDR1 SQVTM and CDR2 ANQGSEA. The V end was cut by 5 bases, the J end by 10 bases, with 15 bases between. CDR3 region: CSVLHDRTEQFF. CDR3 DNA sequence: TGCAGCGTTCTCCATGACAGGACCGAGCAGTTCTTC.

This clonotype was found a few times. The genes are TRBV12-3 or TRBV12-4 and TRBJ2-5; 7 bases fit TRBD1. V trimming: 8 bases; J trimming: 1 base; junction bases outside the gene matches: 4. The CDR3 runs 13 residues. This CDR3 reads CASGRDSQETQYF. In DNA form, the CDR3 reads TGTGCCAGCGGACGGGACAGCCAAGAGACCCAGTACTTC.

This clonotype has just a few counts. V and J are TRBV12-3 or TRBV12-4 and TRBJ2-7; 14 bases match TRBD2. With 6 bases clipped from V and 4 bases from J, the junction kept 8 bases outside the gene matches. The CDR3 runs to 16 residues. CDR3 bases: TGTGCCAGCAGCTGGGGACTAGCGGGAGTGGTTTACGAGCAGTACTTC. This translates into CASSWGLAGVVYEQYF.

This clonotype was counted between two and nine times. V and J are TRBV15 and TRBJ2-2, with TRBD1 identical over 8 bases. CDR3 length equals 16 residues. Germline assignment: CDR1 LNHNV and CDR2 YYDKDF (reference sequence). Losses at the gene ends were 0 bases for V and 1 base for J; bases not matched to a gene: 1. The CDR3 here is CATSREGTGNTGELFF. The CDR3 nucleotides are TGTGCCACCAGCAGAGAAGGGACAGGGAACACCGGGGAGCTGTTTTTT.

A word on this clonotype: The CDR3 does not close with the conserved phenylalanine or tryptophan, likely indicating a read error. This CDR3 reads CASSPLPRLGNTEAFL. Written as DNA, the CDR3 is TGTGCCAGCTCACCCCTCCCCCGGTTGGGGAACACTGAAGCTTTCTTG. The V and J genes are TRBV18 and TRBJ1-1; D ambiguous. CDR3 length: 16 amino acids. V was shortened by 3 bases and J by 1 base, with 15 bases between the two germline ends. Looked up from germline, CDR1 is KGHSH and CDR2 is LQKENI.

This rearrangement joins TRBV6-4 to TRBJ1-1, with D perhaps TRBD1 (6 bases). V gave up 8 bases and J gave up 0 bases, with 13 bases separating them. The CDR3 consists of 14 residues. CDR1 is MRHNA and CDR2 is SNTAGT in the germline V gene. CDR3 region: CASSRTAMNTEAFF. The CDR3 coding sequence is TGTGCCAGCTCTCGGACAGCCATGAACACTGAAGCTTTCTTT.

V usage is TRBV7-8 and J usage is TRBJ1-1, with D maybe TRBD1 (5 bases). Germline V gene data show CDR1 as SGHVS and CDR2 as FQNEAQ. CDR3 length: 14 residues. V lost 6 bases and J 6 bases, leaving 17 bases between the germline ends. The CDR3 region has the DNA TGTGCCAGCAGGCCCCATCAGGGTGGCGCTGAAGCTTTCTTT. It encodes CASRPHQGGAEAFF.